The entry that follows covers one TCR beta chain sequence. What it recognizes is unknown. These data belong to a study of chemoradiotherapy in HPV16-positive cancers. At the level of the study: Candidate HPV-specific T-cell clones and common TCR motifs came from functional assays in a couple of HPV16-positive patients.

J was trimmed by 2 bases and V by 1 base; bases with no gene match: 3. The CDR3 is 16 amino acids. Germline V CDR1 and CDR2: SGDLS, YYNGEE. Findings and caveats of the study: HPV-specific T cells were functionally defined from only two HPV16-positive patients. Candidate HPV-specific clones and E7-related TCR motifs grew in tumor during treatment.

TCRdb's table, derived via immunoSEQ multiplex PCR, lists solely in-frame clones and lacks some. This table holds 50,000 to 55,000 clones, around 90% found once. This TCR derives from a human donor with HPV-associated anogenital cancer. The source material was blood, sampled from a patient who underwent chemoradiotherapy. The V call is TRBV9, the J call TRBJ2-1; 10 nucleotides match TRBD1. In DNA form, the CDR3 reads TGTGCCAGCAGCGTATCCGGGACAGGGGCCTACAATGAGCAGTTCTTC. Translating gives CASSVSGTGAYNEQFF.